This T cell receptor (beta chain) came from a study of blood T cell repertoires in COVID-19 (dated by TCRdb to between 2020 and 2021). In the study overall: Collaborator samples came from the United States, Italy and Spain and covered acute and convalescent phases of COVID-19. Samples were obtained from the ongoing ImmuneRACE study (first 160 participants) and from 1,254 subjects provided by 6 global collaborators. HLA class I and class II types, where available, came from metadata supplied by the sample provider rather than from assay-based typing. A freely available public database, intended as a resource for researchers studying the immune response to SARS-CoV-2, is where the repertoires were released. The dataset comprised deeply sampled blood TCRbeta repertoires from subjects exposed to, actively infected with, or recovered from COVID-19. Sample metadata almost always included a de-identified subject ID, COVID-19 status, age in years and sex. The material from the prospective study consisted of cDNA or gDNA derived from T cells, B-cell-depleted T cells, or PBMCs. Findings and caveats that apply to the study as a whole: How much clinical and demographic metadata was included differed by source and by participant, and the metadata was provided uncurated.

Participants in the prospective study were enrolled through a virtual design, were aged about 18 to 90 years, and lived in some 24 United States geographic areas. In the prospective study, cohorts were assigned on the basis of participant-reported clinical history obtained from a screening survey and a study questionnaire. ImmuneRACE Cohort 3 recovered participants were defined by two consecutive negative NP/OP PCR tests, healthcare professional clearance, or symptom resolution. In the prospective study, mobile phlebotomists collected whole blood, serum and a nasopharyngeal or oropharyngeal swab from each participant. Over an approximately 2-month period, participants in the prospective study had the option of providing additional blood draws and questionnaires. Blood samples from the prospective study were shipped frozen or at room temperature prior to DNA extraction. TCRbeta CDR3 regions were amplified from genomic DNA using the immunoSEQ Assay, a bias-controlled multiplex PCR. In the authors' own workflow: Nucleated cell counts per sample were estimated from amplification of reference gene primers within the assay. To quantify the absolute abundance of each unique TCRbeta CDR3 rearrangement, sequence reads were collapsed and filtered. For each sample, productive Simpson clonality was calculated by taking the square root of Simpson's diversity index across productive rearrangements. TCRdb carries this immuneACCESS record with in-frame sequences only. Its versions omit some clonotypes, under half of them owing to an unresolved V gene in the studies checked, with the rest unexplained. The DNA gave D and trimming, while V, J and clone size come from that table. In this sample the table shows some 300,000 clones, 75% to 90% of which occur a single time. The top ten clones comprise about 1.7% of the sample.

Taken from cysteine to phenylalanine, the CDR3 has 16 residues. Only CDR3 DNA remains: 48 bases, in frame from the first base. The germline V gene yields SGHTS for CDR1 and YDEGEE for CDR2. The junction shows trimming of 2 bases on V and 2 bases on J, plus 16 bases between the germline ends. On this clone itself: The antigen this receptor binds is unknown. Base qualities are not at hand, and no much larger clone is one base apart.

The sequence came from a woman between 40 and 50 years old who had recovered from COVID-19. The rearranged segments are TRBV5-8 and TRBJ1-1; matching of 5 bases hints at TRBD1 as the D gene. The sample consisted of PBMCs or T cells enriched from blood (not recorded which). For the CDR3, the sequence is CASSFQSGGINTEAFF. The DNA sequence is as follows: TGTGCCAGCAGCTTCCAATCGGGGGGAATTAACACTGAAGCTTTCTTT.